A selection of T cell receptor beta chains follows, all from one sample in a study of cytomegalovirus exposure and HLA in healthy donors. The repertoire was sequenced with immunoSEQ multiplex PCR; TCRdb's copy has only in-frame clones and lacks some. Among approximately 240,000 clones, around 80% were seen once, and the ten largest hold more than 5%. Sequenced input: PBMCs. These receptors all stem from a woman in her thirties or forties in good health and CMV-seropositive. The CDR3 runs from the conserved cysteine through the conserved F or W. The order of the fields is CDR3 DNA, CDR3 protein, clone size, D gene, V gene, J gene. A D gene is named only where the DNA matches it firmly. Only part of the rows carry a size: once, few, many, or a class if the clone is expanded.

CDR3 DNA: TGTGCCAGCAGCCCCCACCAGGGGGGACTAGCACCAGAGCAGTACTTC
CDR3 protein: CASSPHQGGLAPEQYF
clone size: NA
D gene: TRBD2
V gene: TRBV9
J gene: TRBJ2-7

CDR3 DNA: TGTGCCAGCAGCCCACAGGGGGCGAGTCAGCCCCAGCATTTT
CDR3 protein: CASSPQGASQPQHF
clone size: NA
D gene: TRBD1
V gene: TRBV14
J gene: TRBJ1-5

CDR3 DNA: TGTGCCAGCTCACGGGGACAGGGCATGAACACTGAAGCTTTCTTT
CDR3 protein: CASSRGQGMNTEAFF
clone size: NA
D gene: TRBD1
V gene: TRBV18
J gene: TRBJ1-1

CDR3 DNA: TGTGCCCCCAGGCGGGGGGATCGAGCCCCAGCCAAAAACATTCAGTACTTC
CDR3 protein: CAPRRGDRAPAKNIQYF
clone size: NA
D gene: TRBD2
V gene: TRBV30
J gene: TRBJ2-4

CDR3 DNA: TGCGCCAGCAGCCAAGATTTGGACAGGGGAGGGCAGCCCCAGCATTTT
CDR3 protein: CASSQDLDRGGQPQHF
clone size: NA
D gene: TRBD1
V gene: TRBV4-3
J gene: TRBJ1-5

CDR3 DNA: TGCGCCAGCAGCCAACCGGGACAGAGCTCTTACGAGCAGTACTTC
CDR3 protein: CASSQPGQSSYEQYF
clone size: NA
D gene: TRBD1
V gene: TRBV4-1
J gene: TRBJ2-7

CDR3 DNA: TGCGCCAGCAGCCAAGGCTGGGCTAGCACAGATACGCAGTATTTT
CDR3 protein: CASSQGWASTDTQYF
clone size: NA
D gene: NA
V gene: TRBV4-3
J gene: TRBJ2-3

CDR3 DNA: TGCGCCAGCAGCTTGTATGCTAGCGGGATTTCCGGGGAGCTGTTTTTT
CDR3 protein: CASSLYASGISGELFF
clone size: NA
D gene: TRBD2
V gene: TRBV5-1
J gene: TRBJ2-2

CDR3 DNA: TGTGCCAGCAGCTTCGGTATGGGGCTCCGAGGCATTCAGTACTTC
CDR3 protein: CASSFGMGLRGIQYF
clone size: NA
D gene: NA
V gene: TRBV5-6
J gene: TRBJ2-4

CDR3 DNA: TGTGCCAGCAGCACCGGGACAGGGTTAAATCAGCCCCAGCATTTT
CDR3 protein: CASSTGTGLNQPQHF
clone size: NA
D gene: TRBD1
V gene: TRBV7-3
J gene: TRBJ1-5

CDR3 DNA: TGTGCCAGTAGTATCGCGTTCACAGATACGCAGTATTTT
CDR3 protein: CASSIAFTDTQYF
clone size: NA
D gene: NA
V gene: TRBV19
J gene: TRBJ2-3

CDR3 DNA: TGCGCCAGCAGCCAATCTAGCGGGAGTCTCTACAATGAGCAGTTCTTC
CDR3 protein: CASSQSSGSLYNEQFF
clone size: NA
D gene: TRBD2
V gene: TRBV4-1
J gene: TRBJ2-1

CDR3 DNA: TGTGCCAGCATTCCTCCCTCAAGGGGTAATAATCAGCCCCAGCATTTT
CDR3 protein: CASIPPSRGNNQPQHF
clone size: once
D gene: NA
V gene: TRBV28
J gene: TRBJ1-5

CDR3 DNA: TGTGCCAGCAGCGTAGTGGCAGATAACACTGAAGCTTTCTTT
CDR3 protein: CASSVVADNTEAFF
clone size: NA
D gene: NA
V gene: TRBV9
J gene: TRBJ1-1

CDR3 DNA: TGTGCCAGCAGTTATATGGGACAGCTAAGAAACACCATATATTTT
CDR3 protein: CASSYMGQLRNTIYF
clone size: NA
D gene: TRBD1
V gene: TRBV11-3
J gene: TRBJ1-3

CDR3 DNA: TGTGCCAGCAGCGCGGACAGGGGAGGCTACACCTTC
CDR3 protein: CASSADRGGYTF
clone size: NA
D gene: TRBD1
V gene: TRBV6-6
J gene: TRBJ1-2

CDR3 DNA: TGTGCCACAGGAAGGGACAAGACTAACTATGGCTACACCTTC
CDR3 protein: CATGRDKTNYGYTF
clone size: NA
D gene: NA
V gene: TRBV6-5
J gene: TRBJ1-2

CDR3 DNA: TGTGCCAGCACCCTAGACAGGACCCGAGATACGCAGTATTTT
CDR3 protein: CASTLDRTRDTQYF
clone size: NA
D gene: NA
V gene: TRBV6-5
J gene: TRBJ2-3

CDR3 DNA: TGTGCCAGCAGTTCGGACAGGGAGAACACCGGGGAGCTGTTTTTT
CDR3 protein: CASSSDRENTGELFF
clone size: few
D gene: TRBD1
V gene: TRBV27
J gene: TRBJ2-2

CDR3 DNA: TGCGCCAGCCGGCGACTAGCGGGAAGCCAAGAGACCCAGTACTTC
CDR3 protein: CASRRLAGSQETQYF
clone size: NA
D gene: TRBD2
V gene: TRBV5-1
J gene: TRBJ2-5

CDR3 DNA: TGTGCTAGCAGCTTTGGACAGGGACCTGGAAACACCATATATTTT
CDR3 protein: CASSFGQGPGNTIYF
clone size: NA
D gene: TRBD1
V gene: TRBV7-7
J gene: TRBJ1-3

CDR3 DNA: TGTGCCAGCAGCTCGACTGAGAGGACAGATACGCAGTATTTT
CDR3 protein: CASSSTERTDTQYF
clone size: NA
D gene: NA
V gene: TRBV13
J gene: TRBJ2-3

CDR3 DNA: TGCGCCAGCAGCCAAGCGGATATACTAGGGGGAAACACCATATATTTT
CDR3 protein: CASSQADILGGNTIYF
clone size: NA
D gene: NA
V gene: TRBV4-1
J gene: TRBJ1-3

CDR3 DNA: TGTGCCAGTAGTACAGGGCTGTCTGGGGCCAACGTCCTGACTTTC
CDR3 protein: CASSTGLSGANVLTF
clone size: few
D gene: NA
V gene: TRBV19
J gene: TRBJ2-6